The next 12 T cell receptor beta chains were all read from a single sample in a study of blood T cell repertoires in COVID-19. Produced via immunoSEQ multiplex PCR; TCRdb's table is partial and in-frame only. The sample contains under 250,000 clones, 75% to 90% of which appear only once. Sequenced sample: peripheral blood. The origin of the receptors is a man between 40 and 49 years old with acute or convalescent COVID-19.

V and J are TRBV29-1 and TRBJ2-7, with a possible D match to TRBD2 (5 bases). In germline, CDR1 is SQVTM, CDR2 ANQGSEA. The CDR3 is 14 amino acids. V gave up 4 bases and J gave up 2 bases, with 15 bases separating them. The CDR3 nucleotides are TGCAGCGTTGTCTGGACTGATCCTACCTACGAGCAGTACTTC. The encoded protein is CSVVWTDPTYEQYF.

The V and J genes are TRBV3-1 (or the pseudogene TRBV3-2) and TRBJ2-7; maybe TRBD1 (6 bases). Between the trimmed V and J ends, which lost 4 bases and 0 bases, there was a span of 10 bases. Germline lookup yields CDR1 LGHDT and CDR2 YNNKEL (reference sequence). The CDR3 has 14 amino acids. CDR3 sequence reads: CASSPGTLSYEQYF. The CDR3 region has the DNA TGTGCCAGCAGCCCCGGGACACTCTCCTACGAGCAGTACTTC.

In DNA form, the CDR3 reads TGTGCCAGCAGCGGACGGACAGGGGACCCAGATACGCAGTATTTT. Amino acids: CASSGRTGDPDTQYF. The chain couples TRBV7-9 to TRBJ2-3; 9 nucleotides line up with TRBD1. Germline loops: CDR1 SEHNR, CDR2 FQNEAQ (reference sequence). CDR3 length: 15 residues. V trimming: 5 bases; J trimming: 4 bases; junction bases outside the gene matches: 7.

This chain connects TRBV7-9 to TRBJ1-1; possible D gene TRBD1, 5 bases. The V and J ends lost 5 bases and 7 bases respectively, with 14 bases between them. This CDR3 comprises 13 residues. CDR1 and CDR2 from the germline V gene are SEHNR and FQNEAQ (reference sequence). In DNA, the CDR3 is TGTGCCAGCAGCACAGGTCCCGCGGTTGAAGCTTTCTTT. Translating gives CASSTGPAVEAFF.

The CDR3 DNA sequence: TGTGCCACCAGCAGAGATGAGGCTTCGAGGGGCTACACCTTC. Protein sequence: CATSRDEASRGYTF. The V and J genes are TRBV15 and TRBJ1-2; D is undetermined. This CDR3 has 14 amino acids. CDR1 and CDR2 from the germline V gene are LNHNV and YYDKDF (reference sequence). Trimming left V 0 bases short and J 8 bases short, with 13 bases between.

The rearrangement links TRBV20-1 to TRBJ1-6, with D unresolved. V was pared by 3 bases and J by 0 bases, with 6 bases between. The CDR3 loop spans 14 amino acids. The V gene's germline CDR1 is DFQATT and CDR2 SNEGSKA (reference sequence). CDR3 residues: CSASGLSYNSPLHF. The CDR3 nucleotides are TGCAGTGCTAGTGGGCTCTCCTATAATTCACCCCTCCACTTT.

CDR3 residues: CASSPSPGTGDSPLHF. The CDR3, as DNA: TGTGCCAGCAGCCCGTCACCCGGGACAGGGGATTCACCCCTCCACTTT. The V gene is TRBV13, the J gene TRBJ1-6, with 10 bases fitting TRBD1. Losses at the gene ends were 5 bases for V and 8 bases for J; bases not matched to a gene: 9. The CDR3 sequence is 16 residues long. Germline V gene lookup returns CDR1 PRHDT and CDR2 FYEKMQ (reference sequence).

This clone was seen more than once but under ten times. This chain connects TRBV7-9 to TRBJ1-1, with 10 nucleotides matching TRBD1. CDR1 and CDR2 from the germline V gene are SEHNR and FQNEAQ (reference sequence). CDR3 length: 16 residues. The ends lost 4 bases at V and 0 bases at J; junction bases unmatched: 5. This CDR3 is CASSSRDRGMNTEAFF. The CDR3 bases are TGTGCCAGCAGCTCCCGGGACAGGGGAATGAACACTGAAGCTTTCTTT.

The CDR3 DNA is TGTGCCACCCGTGGGGCGGGGTCTAGCGGGGAGCTGTTTTTT. It specifies CATRGAGSSGELFF. The rearrangement links TRBV6-5 to TRBJ2-2; possible D gene TRBD2, 6 bases. The CDR3 has 14 residues. Trimming removed 10 bases from V and 7 bases from J, with 19 bases in between. Per germline, CDR1 MNHEY and CDR2 SVGAGI.

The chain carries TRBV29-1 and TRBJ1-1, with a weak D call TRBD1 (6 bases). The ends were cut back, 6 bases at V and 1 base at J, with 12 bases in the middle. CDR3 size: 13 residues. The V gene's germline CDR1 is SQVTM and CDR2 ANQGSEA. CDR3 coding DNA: TGCAGCGTCGCCCGGGACACGAACACTGAAGCTTTCTTT. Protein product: CSVARDTNTEAFF.

The CDR3 nucleotides read TGTGCCAGCAGTCGGAACACTGAAGCTTTCTTT. It is translated as CASSRNTEAFF. V gene TRBV6-5 combines with J gene TRBJ1-1; no clear D. CDR1 is MNHEY and CDR2 is SVGAGI in the germline V gene. Between the trimmed V and J ends, which lost 5 bases and 1 base, there was a span of 2 bases. This CDR3 spans 11 amino acids.

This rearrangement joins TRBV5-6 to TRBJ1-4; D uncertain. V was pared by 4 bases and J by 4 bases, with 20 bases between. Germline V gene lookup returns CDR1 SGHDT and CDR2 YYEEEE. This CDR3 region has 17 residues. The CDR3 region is CASSLLVREVINEKLFF. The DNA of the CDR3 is TGTGCCAGCAGCCTTCTGGTGAGGGAAGTAATTAATGAAAAACTGTTTTTT. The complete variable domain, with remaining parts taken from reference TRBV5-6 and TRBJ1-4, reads DAGVTQSPTHLIKTRGQQVTLRCSPKSGHDTVSWYQQALGQGPQFIFQYYEEEERQRGNFPDRFSGHQFPNYSSELNVNALLLGDSALYLCASSLLVREVINEKLFFGSGTQLSVL.